This T cell receptor (beta chain) stems from a study of radiation and T cells in renal cell carcinoma. Profiled with immunoSEQ multiplex PCR; TCRdb holds only in-frame clones, not every one. The table lists approximately 150,000 clones, 75% to 90% of them singletons. Germline V gene sequence: CDR1 SGHTA, CDR2 FQGNSA. This CDR3 has 16 residues. Trimming at V came to 5 bases and at J to 4 bases, leaving 12 bases not matched to a gene. The sample's time point: baseline pretreatment blood. As for treatment: 15 Gy SBRT to primary tumor, nephrectomy 4 weeks later. V gene TRBV7-2 combines with J gene TRBJ2-5; TRBD1 agrees at 8 bases. The sequencing here drew on blood, taken from a patient whose treatment included radiotherapy and nephrectomy. The clonotype comes from a woman in her forties or fifties with renal cell carcinoma. In DNA, the CDR3 is TGTGCCAGCAGCGAAAGTACAGGGGGATGGGGAGAGACCCAGTACTTC. Translating it yields CASSESTGGWGETQYF.